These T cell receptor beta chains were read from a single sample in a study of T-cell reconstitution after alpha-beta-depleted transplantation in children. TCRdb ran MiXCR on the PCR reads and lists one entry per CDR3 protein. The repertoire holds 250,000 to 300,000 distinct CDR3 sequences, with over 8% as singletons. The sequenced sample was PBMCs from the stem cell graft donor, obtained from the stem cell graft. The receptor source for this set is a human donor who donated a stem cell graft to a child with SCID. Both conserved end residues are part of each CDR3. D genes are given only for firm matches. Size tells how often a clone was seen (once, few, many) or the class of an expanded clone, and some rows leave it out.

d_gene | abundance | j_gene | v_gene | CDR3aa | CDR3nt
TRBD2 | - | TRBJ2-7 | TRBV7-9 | CASSRTSGVAESYEQYF | TGTGCCAGCAGCCGAACTAGCGGGGTGGCCGAATCCTACGAGCAGTACTTC
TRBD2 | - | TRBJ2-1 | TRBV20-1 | CSASRGGSSYNEQFF | TGCAGTGCTAGTCGGGGGGGAAGCTCCTACAATGAGCAGTTCTTC
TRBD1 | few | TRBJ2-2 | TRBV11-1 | CASSDARPDRGTYRTGELFF | TGTGCCAGCAGCGATGCACGCCCGGACAGGGGGACGTATCGCACCGGGGAGCTGTTTTTT
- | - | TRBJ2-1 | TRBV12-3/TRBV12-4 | CASSLVGGPGWNEQFF | TGTGCCAGCAGTTTAGTAGGGGGTCCTGGATGGAATGAGCAGTTCTTC
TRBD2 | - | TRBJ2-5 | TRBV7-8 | CASSSRLAGGQETQYF | TGTGCCAGCAGCTCCCGACTAGCGGGGGGGCAAGAGACCCAGTACTTC
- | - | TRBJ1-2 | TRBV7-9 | CASSTGVSYGYTF | TGTGCCAGCAGCACGGGGGTTAGCTATGGCTACACCTTC
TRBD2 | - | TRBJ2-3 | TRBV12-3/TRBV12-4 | CASSWTSGGVTDTQYF | TGTGCCAGCAGTTGGACTAGCGGGGGGGTCACAGATACGCAGTATTTT
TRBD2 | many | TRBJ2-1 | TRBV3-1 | CASSQELAGVSGNEQFF | TGTGCCAGCAGCCAAGAACTAGCGGGGGTATCGGGCAATGAGCAGTTCTTC
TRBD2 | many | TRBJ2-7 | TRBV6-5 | CASSFLAGGLNEQYF | TGTGCCAGCAGTTTTCTAGCGGGGGGCCTCAACGAGCAGTACTTC
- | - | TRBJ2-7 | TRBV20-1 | CSARDDWSYEQYF | TGCAGTGCTAGAGATGACTGGTCCTACGAGCAGTACTTC
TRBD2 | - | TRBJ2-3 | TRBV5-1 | CASSPDGLAVTDTQYF | TGCGCCAGCAGCCCGGACGGACTAGCTGTAACAGATACGCAGTATTTT
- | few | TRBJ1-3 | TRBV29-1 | CSVLPGAGNTIYF | TGCAGCGTTCTGCCAGGAGCTGGAAACACCATATATTTT
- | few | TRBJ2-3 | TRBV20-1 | CSASPPTGRPDTQYF | TGCAGTGCTAGTCCCCCGACAGGCAGACCAGATACGCAGTATTTT
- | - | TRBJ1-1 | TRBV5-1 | CASSSPGGSGYTEAFF | TGCGCCAGCAGCTCCCCGGGAGGGAGTGGTTACACTGAAGCTTTCTTT
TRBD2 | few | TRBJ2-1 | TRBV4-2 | CASSQVTTSGLSNEQFF | TGTGCCAGCAGCCAAGTGACTACTAGCGGGCTCTCAAATGAGCAGTTCTTC
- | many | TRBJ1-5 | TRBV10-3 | CAISDPDRVLGGPQHF | TGTGCCATCAGTGACCCTGACAGAGTCCTTGGTGGGCCCCAGCATTTT
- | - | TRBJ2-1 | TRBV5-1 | CASSSQTGGNEQFF | TGCGCCAGCAGCTCCCAAACTGGAGGCAATGAGCAGTTCTTC
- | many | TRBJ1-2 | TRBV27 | CASSFSGERAYGYTF | TGTGCCAGCAGTTTTAGTGGAGAGAGGGCGTATGGCTACACCTTC
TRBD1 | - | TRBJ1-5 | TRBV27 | CASSLHRGDNQPQHF | TGTGCCAGCAGTTTACACAGGGGCGACAATCAGCCCCAGCATTTT
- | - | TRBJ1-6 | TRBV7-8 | CASSLSVGSISNSPLHF | TGTGCCAGCAGCTTATCGGTCGGATCGATCTCTAATTCACCCCTCCACTTT
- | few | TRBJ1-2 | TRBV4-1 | CASSQEEVRERGYTF | TGCGCCAGCAGCCAAGAAGAGGTCAGGGAGCGTGGCTACACCTTC
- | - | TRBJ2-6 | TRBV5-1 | CAIPGDGANVLTF | TGCGCCATCCCAGGGGATGGGGCCAACGTCCTGACTTTC
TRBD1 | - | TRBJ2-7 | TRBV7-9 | CASSLVDRDQEQYF | TGTGCCAGCAGCTTAGTGGACAGGGATCAGGAGCAGTACTTC
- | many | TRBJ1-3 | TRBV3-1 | CASRLQGYTIYF | TGTGCCAGCAGACTACAGGGCTACACCATATATTTT
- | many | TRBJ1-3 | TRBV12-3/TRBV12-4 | CASSPTDRISGNTIYF | TGTGCCAGCAGTCCCACAGACAGGATCTCTGGAAACACCATATATTTT
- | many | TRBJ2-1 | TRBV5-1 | CASSFGQRVGNEQFF | TGCGCCAGCAGTTTTGGACAACGGGTTGGCAATGAGCAGTTCTTC